A selection of T cell receptor beta chains follows, all from one sample in a study of control samples from healthy donors and cancer patients. Measured with immunoSEQ multiplex PCR; TCRdb has only the in-frame clones, and not every one. This sample has 75,000 to 100,000 clones, with roughly nine tenths found just once. The specimen sequenced was blood. The receptors derive from a woman between 45 and 60 years old in good health. Each CDR3 is given with its conserved first and last residue. D genes are given only for firm matches. A clone size is listed for some rows: how often the clone was seen (once, few, many), or a class if it is expanded.

>TRBV2|TRBJ2-7|NA|once
CASSRMDKLYEQYF
TGTGCCAGCAGTAGAATGGACAAGTTGTACGAGCAGTACTTC
>TRBV21-1|TRBJ2-1|NA|NA
CASSKGASGSNNEQFF
TGTGCCAGCAGCAAGGGCGCTAGCGGGAGTAACAATGAGCAGTTCTTC
>TRBV4-1|TRBJ1-1|NA|few
CASSQITGLNTEAFF
TGCGCCAGCAGCCAGATAACGGGCCTGAACACTGAAGCTTTCTTT
>TRBV6-5|TRBJ2-7|TRBD1|NA
CASSLTGGRYEQYF
TGTGCCAGCAGCTTGACAGGGGGCAGGTACGAGCAGTACTTC
>TRBV6-5|TRBJ2-1|TRBD1|NA
CASSYGTGSHNEQFF
TGTGCCAGCAGTTACGGGACAGGGAGCCACAATGAGCAGTTCTTC
>TRBV4-2|TRBJ1-1|NA|NA
CASSQDGTANTEAFF
TGTGCCAGCAGCCAAGACGGGACTGCGAACACTGAAGCTTTCTTT
>TRBV28|TRBJ2-7|TRBD1|few
CASSAPGQVLYEQYF
TGTGCCAGCAGCGCCCCGGGACAGGTTCTCTACGAGCAGTACTTC
>TRBV6-1|TRBJ1-5|TRBD1|few
CASRGRGTGEDQPQHF
TGTGCCAGCCGTGGTCGGGGGACAGGGGAGGATCAGCCCCAGCATTTT
>TRBV12-5|TRBJ2-3|TRBD2|once
CASGSQLAGLTDTQYF
TGTGCTAGTGGTTCGCAACTAGCGGGGCTCACAGATACGCAGTATTTT
>TRBV11-3|TRBJ2-1|TRBD2|once
CASSLDREGYNEQFF
TGTGCCAGCAGCTTAGACCGGGAGGGCTACAATGAGCAGTTCTTC
>TRBV7-2|TRBJ1-6|TRBD1|NA
CASSRRGGTGSPLHF
TGTGCCAGCAGCCGCAGGGGGGGTACGGGTTCACCCCTCCACTTT
>TRBV6-6|TRBJ2-1|NA|NA
CASIPIVGLSWNEQFF
TGTGCCAGCATCCCGATCGTCGGACTGTCGTGGAATGAGCAGTTCTTC
>TRBV11-2|TRBJ1-1|NA|NA
CASSLERNTEAFF
TGTGCCAGCAGCTTAGAACGGAACACTGAAGCTTTCTTT
>TRBV15|TRBJ2-1|TRBD2|NA
CATSREAGEDNEQFF
TGTGCCACCAGCAGAGAAGCGGGAGAAGACAATGAGCAGTTCTTC
>TRBV18|TRBJ2-7|TRBD1|NA
CASSTGTGVDEQYF
TGTGCCAGCTCAACCGGGACAGGGGTGGACGAGCAGTACTTC
>TRBV12-3/TRBV12-4|TRBJ1-2|NA|once
CASTGQKTYTF
TGTGCCAGCACCGGACAGAAAACTTACACCTTC
>TRBV7-9|TRBJ1-2|NA|NA
CASSLAGANYGYTF
TGTGCCAGCAGCCTAGCCGGAGCTAACTATGGCTACACCTTC
>TRBV24-1|TRBJ2-3|NA|NA
CATSDNPGARTDTQYF
TGTGCCACCAGTGACAACCCGGGGGCGCGGACAGATACGCAGTATTTT
>TRBV28|TRBJ1-3|TRBD1|NA
CASSSLNRDRGPGNTIYF
TGTGCCAGCAGTTCCCTTAATCGTGACAGGGGGCCTGGAAACACCATATATTTT
>TRBV11-3|TRBJ2-7|NA|NA
CASSRDSSYEQYF
TGTGCCAGCAGCAGAGACAGCTCCTACGAGCAGTACTTC
>TRBV19|TRBJ2-3|TRBD2|NA
CASTNRLAGTDTQYF
TGTGCCAGTACCAATCGGCTAGCGGGCACAGATACGCAGTATTTT
>TRBV6-1|TRBJ1-2|NA|NA
CASSAAQGGVYGYTF
TGTGCCAGCAGTGCAGCCCAGGGTGGCGTCTATGGCTACACCTTC
>TRBV4-1|TRBJ1-3|TRBD1|few
CASSLQTGAGNTIYF
TGCGCCAGCAGCCTCCAGACAGGGGCTGGAAACACCATATATTTT
>TRBV6-6|TRBJ2-1|NA|NA
CASRGSGTGSYNEQFF
TGTGCCAGCAGGGGATCCGGGACGGGCTCCTACAATGAGCAGTTCTTC
>TRBV5-6|TRBJ2-1|TRBD2|NA
CASSSLAGPYNEQFF
TGTGCCAGCAGCTCTTTAGCGGGACCTTACAATGAGCAGTTCTTC
>TRBV5-1|TRBJ1-6|NA|NA
CASSSGVRHNSPLHF
TGCGCCAGCAGCTCAGGGGTGAGACATAATTCACCCCTCCACTTT
>TRBV25-1|TRBJ2-3|NA|NA
CASSEGKGTDTQYF
TGTGCCAGCAGTGAAGGAAAAGGAACAGATACGCAGTATTTT
>TRBV2|TRBJ1-6|NA|NA
CASSEGGESPLHF
TGTGCCAGCAGTGAAGGGGGGGAATCACCCCTCCACTTT
>TRBV29-1|TRBJ2-3|NA|NA
CSGREADTQYF
TGCAGCGGACGAGAGGCAGATACGCAGTATTTT
>TRBV24-1|TRBJ1-1|TRBD1|NA
CATSDSDRAEAFF
TGTGCCACCAGTGACTCGGACAGGGCTGAAGCTTTCTTT
>TRBV5-5|TRBJ1-1|NA|NA
CASSLKRDTEAFF
TGTGCCAGCAGCTTGAAAAGGGACACTGAAGCTTTCTTT
>TRBV4-3|TRBJ2-7|TRBD1|NA
CASSPGGISYEQYF
TGCGCCAGCAGCCCAGGGGGCATCTCCTACGAGCAGTACTTC
>TRBV7-9|TRBJ1-4|TRBD1|NA
CASSFPTGEGEKLFF
TGTGCCAGCAGCTTCCCTACAGGGGAAGGAGAAAAACTGTTTTTT
>TRBV19|TRBJ1-1|NA|few
CASSPTQNTEAFF
TGTGCCAGTAGTCCGACACAGAACACTGAAGCTTTCTTT
>TRBV2|TRBJ1-2|TRBD1|NA
CASLGTGVVYGYTF
TGTGCCAGTCTTGGGACAGGGGTAGTCTATGGCTACACCTTC
>TRBV5-1|TRBJ1-2|NA|NA
CASSLGGGRSGGYTF
TGCGCCAGCAGCTTGGGTGGAGGGCGTTCGGGTGGCTACACCTTC
>TRBV27|TRBJ2-3|NA|NA
CASRGTSTDTQYF
TGTGCCAGCAGAGGGACTAGCACAGATACGCAGTATTTT
>TRBV7-9|TRBJ1-1|TRBD1|NA
CASSFADRANTEAFF
TGTGCCAGCAGCTTCGCGGACAGGGCGAACACTGAAGCTTTCTTT
>TRBV7-9|TRBJ2-7|NA|NA
CASSLYRGQKPYEQYF
TGTGCCAGCAGCTTATATCGTGGTCAGAAACCCTACGAGCAGTACTTC
>TRBV6-5|TRBJ2-5|NA|few
CASSYSGRGGQETQYF
TGTGCCAGCAGTTACTCCGGCAGGGGGGGTCAAGAGACCCAGTACTTC
>TRBV3-1/TRBV3-2|TRBJ2-2|NA|NA
CASSQAGSSVGEHRGAVF
TGTGCCAGCAGCCAAGCGGGTAGCTCCGTCGGCGAACACCGGGGAGCTGTTTTT
>TRBV5-8|TRBJ1-5|NA|NA
CASSRDLGDQPQHF
TGTGCCAGCAGCCGGGACCTGGGGGATCAGCCCCAGCATTTT
>TRBV3-1/TRBV3-2|TRBJ2-1|TRBD2|NA
CASSHARHLAGEYNEQFF
TGTGCCAGCAGCCATGCTCGCCACCTAGCGGGGGAGTACAATGAGCAGTTCTTC
>TRBV7-8|TRBJ1-4|NA|NA
CASSFNEKLFF
TGTGCCAGCAGCTTTAATGAAAAACTGTTTTTT
>TRBV18|TRBJ2-1|NA|NA
CASSPTLSSYNEQFF
TGTGCCAGCTCGCCGACACTGAGCTCCTACAATGAGCAGTTCTTC
>TRBV11-2|TRBJ2-3|NA|NA
CASSLGQGYAEDTQYF
TGTGCCAGCAGCTTAGGGCAGGGGTATGCGGAAGATACGCAGTATTTT
>TRBV18|TRBJ2-3|NA|NA
CASSPRPFGDTQYF
TGTGCCAGCTCACCTAGACCTTTTGGGGATACGCAGTATTTT
>TRBV2|TRBJ2-7|NA|NA
CASRSAGASPYEQYF
TGTGCCAGCAGGTCGGCGGGGGCTTCCCCCTACGAGCAGTACTTC
>TRBV7-3|TRBJ1-1|TRBD1|NA
CASSLTGTGGSCGKKAFF
TGTGCCAGCAGCTTAACCGGGACAGGGGGGTCGTGTGGAAAGAAAGCTTTCTTT
>TRBV6-1|TRBJ2-4|NA|few
CASSEAGPVAKNIQYF
TGTGCCAGCAGTGAAGCGGGGCCGGTGGCCAAAAACATTCAGTACTTC
>TRBV6-6|TRBJ1-6|TRBD1|NA
CASSRGFRTGLHSPLHF
TGTGCCAGCAGCCGAGGTTTCAGGACAGGGCTGCATTCACCCCTCCACTTT
>TRBV28|TRBJ1-6|NA|few
CASRSGPTFNSPLHF
TGTGCCAGCAGGTCGGGACCGACCTTTAATTCACCCCTCCACTTT